This T cell receptor beta chain was captured in a study of blood T cell repertoires in COVID-19. Study context: T cells, B-cell-depleted T cells, or PBMCs supplied cDNA or gDNA.

The protocol was immunoSEQ multiplex PCR, while the TCRdb copy is restricted to in-frame clones and leaves out a portion. This table holds about 160,000 clones, approximately 80% found once. Germline assignment: CDR1 MGHRA and CDR2 YSYEKL. V was shortened by 0 bases and J by 8 bases, with 16 bases between the two germline ends. There are 15 residues in the CDR3. Sequenced sample: peripheral blood. The origin of this receptor is a woman of 80 years or more with active or convalescent COVID-19. The chain uses TRBV4-1 and TRBJ1-2; tentatively, D is TRBD1 (5 bases). The CDR3 nucleotides read TGCGCCAGCAGCCAAGATCGGGGGGGAATGGGAGGCTACACCTTC. Residues: CASSQDRGGMGGYTF.